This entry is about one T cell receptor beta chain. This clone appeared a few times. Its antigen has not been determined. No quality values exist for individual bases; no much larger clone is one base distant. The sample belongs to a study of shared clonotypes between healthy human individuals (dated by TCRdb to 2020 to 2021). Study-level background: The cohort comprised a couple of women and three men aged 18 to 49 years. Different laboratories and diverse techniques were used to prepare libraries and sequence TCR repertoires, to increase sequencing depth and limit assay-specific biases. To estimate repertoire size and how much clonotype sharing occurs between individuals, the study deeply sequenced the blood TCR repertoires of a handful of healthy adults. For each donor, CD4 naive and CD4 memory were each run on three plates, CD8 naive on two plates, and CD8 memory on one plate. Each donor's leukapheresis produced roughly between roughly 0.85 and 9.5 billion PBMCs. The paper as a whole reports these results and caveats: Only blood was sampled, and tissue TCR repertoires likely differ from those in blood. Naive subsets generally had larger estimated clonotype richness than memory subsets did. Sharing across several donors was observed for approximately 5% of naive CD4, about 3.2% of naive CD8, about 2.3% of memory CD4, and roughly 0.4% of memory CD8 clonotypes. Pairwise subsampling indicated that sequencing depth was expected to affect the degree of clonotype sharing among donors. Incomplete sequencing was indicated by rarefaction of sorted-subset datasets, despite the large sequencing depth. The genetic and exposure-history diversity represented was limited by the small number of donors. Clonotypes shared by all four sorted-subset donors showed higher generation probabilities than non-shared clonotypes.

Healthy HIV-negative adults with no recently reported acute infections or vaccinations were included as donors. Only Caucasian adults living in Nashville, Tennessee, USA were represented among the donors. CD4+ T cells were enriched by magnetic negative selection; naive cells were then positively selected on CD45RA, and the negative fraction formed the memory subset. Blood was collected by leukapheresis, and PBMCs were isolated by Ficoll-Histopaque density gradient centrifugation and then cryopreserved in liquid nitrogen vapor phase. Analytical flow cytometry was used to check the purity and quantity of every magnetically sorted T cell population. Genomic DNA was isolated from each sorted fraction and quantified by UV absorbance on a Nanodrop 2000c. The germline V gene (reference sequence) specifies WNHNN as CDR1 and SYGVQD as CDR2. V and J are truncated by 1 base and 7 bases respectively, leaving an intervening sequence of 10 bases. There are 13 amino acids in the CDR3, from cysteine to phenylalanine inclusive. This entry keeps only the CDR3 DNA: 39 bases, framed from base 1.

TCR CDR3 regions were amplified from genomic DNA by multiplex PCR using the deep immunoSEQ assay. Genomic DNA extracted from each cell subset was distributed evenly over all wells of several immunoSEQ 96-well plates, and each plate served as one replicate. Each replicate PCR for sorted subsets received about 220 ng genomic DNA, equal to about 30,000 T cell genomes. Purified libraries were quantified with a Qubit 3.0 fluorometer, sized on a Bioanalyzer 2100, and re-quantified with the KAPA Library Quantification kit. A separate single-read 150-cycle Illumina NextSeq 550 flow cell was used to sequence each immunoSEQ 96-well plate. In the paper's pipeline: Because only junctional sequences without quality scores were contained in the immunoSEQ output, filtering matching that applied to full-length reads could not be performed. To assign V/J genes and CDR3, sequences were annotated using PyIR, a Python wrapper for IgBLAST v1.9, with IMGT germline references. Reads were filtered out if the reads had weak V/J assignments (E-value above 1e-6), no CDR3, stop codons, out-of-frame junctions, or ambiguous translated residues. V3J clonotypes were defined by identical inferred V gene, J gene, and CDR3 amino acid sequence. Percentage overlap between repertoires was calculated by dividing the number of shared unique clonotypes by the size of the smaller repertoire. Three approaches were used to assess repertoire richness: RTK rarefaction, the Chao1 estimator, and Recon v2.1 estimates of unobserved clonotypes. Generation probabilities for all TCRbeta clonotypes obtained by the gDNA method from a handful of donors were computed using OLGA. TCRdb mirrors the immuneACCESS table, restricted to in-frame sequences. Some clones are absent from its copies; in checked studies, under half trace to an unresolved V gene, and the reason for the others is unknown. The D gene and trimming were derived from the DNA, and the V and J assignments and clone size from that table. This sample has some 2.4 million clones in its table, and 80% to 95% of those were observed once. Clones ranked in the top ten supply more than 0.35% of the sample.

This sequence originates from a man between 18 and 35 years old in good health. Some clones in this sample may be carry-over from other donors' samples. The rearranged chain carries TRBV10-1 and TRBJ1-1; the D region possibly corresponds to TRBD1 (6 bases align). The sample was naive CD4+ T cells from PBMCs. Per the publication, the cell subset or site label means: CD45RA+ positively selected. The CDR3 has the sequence CASSEYLDSEAFF. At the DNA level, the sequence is TGCGCCAGCAGTGAGTACTTGGACAGTGAAGCTTTCTTT.